This is a list of T cell receptor beta chains from one sample in a study of cytomegalovirus exposure and HLA in healthy donors. Repertoires were generated with immunoSEQ multiplex PCR, while TCRdb's copy carries only in-frame clones and drops some. This table holds over 150,000 clones, around 75% found once. The sequenced material came from PBMCs. Receptors originate from a woman in her forties or fifties in good health and CMV-seropositive. CDR3s include the opening cysteine and the closing phenylalanine or tryptophan. D genes are given only for firm matches. Clone size appears in some rows only: once, few, many, or a class for an expanded clone.

>TRBD1|TRBV19|TRBJ2-1|NA
CASSQDRQGDDEQFF
TGTGCCAGTAGTCAAGACAGACAGGGTGACGATGAGCAGTTCTTC
>NA|TRBV11-1|TRBJ1-1|NA
CASSPDTEAFF
TGTGCCAGCAGCCCCGACACTGAAGCTTTCTTT
>TRBD1|TRBV6-1|TRBJ1-1|few
CASSTEDRSNTEAFF
TGTGCCAGCTCAACCGAGGACAGGTCGAACACTGAAGCTTTCTTT
>TRBD2|TRBV7-3|TRBJ2-1|NA
CASSFRLAGAEQFF
TGTGCCAGCAGCTTTCGACTAGCGGGGGCTGAGCAGTTCTTC
>TRBD2|TRBV15|TRBJ2-7|NA
CATSVSGDSSYEQYF
TGTGCCACCAGCGTTAGCGGGGATAGCTCCTACGAGCAGTACTTC
>NA|TRBV6-5|TRBJ1-1|few
CASTGRGNTEAFF
TGTGCCAGCACAGGACGGGGAAACACTGAAGCTTTCTTT
>NA|TRBV11-2|TRBJ2-5|NA
CASSLDLLQETQYF
TGTGCCAGCAGCTTAGATCTTTTGCAAGAGACCCAGTACTTC
>TRBD1|TRBV7-2|TRBJ1-1|NA
CASSLIRQGAGAFF
TGTGCCAGCAGCTTAATCCGACAGGGGGCAGGAGCTTTCTTT
>TRBD1|TRBV19|TRBJ1-1|NA
CASSQTGANTEAFF
TGTGCCAGTAGCCAGACAGGGGCTAACACTGAAGCTTTCTTT
>NA|TRBV6-6|TRBJ2-5|NA
CASSGGGRGETQYF
TGTGCCAGCAGTGGCGGGGGCCGGGGAGAGACCCAGTACTTC
>NA|TRBV1|TRBJ1-1|NA
CTSSQVPREAEAFF
TGCACCAGCAGCCAAGTCCCCCGCGAGGCTGAAGCTTTCTTT
>NA|TRBV2|TRBJ2-5|NA
CASSDVLGETQYF
TGTGCCAGCAGTGACGTACTAGGGGAGACCCAGTACTTC
>NA|TRBV5-4|TRBJ1-2|NA
CASSLAGVGIYGYTF
TGTGCCAGCAGCTTGGCCGGGGTCGGCATCTATGGCTACACCTTC
>NA|TRBV30|TRBJ1-1|NA
CAWSGAGHTEAFF
TGTGCCTGGAGTGGGGCAGGGCACACTGAAGCTTTCTTT
>TRBD1|TRBV10-3|TRBJ1-5|NA
CAISDRGNQPQHF
TGTGCCATCAGTGACAGGGGGAATCAGCCCCAGCATTTT
>NA|TRBV6-5|TRBJ1-1|NA
CASSRGILNTEAFF
TGTGCCAGCAGTCGCGGGATTTTGAACACTGAAGCTTTCTTT
>NA|TRBV2|TRBJ1-2|NA
CASSVDTAGYTF
TGTGCCAGCAGTGTCGACACGGCGGGCTACACCTTC
>TRBD1|TRBV5-6|TRBJ1-4|NA
CASSTWDSETTNEKLFF
TGTGCCAGCAGTACCTGGGACAGCGAGACAACTAATGAAAAACTGTTTTTT
>TRBD1|TRBV28|TRBJ1-6|NA
CASSLQGQGAAPLHF
TGTGCCAGCAGTTTGCAAGGACAGGGGGCTGCACCCCTCCACTTT
>TRBD1|TRBV15|TRBJ1-1|NA
CATTDRGNTEAFF
TGTGCCACCACCGACAGGGGAAACACTGAAGCTTTCTTT
>TRBD1|TRBV9|TRBJ1-1|NA
CASSGQGGVTEAFF
TGTGCCAGCAGCGGACAGGGGGGCGTCACTGAAGCTTTCTTT
>TRBD2|TRBV9|TRBJ2-1|once
CASSVSGGPGVEQFF
TGTGCCAGCAGCGTGAGCGGGGGGCCGGGGGTTGAGCAGTTCTTC